This T cell receptor (beta chain) was identified in a study of regulatory T cells in long-lasting Graves disease. This clonotype appeared many times. Time point of the sample: newly diagnosed GD, antithyroid drugs for less than 3 months. Researchers made the TCR library from RNA that was extracted from PBMCs. Building the TCR beta libraries relied on iRepertoire HTBI primers, and CDR3 regions underwent Arm-PCR. Each CDR3 protein gets one entry after TCRdb re-called the multiplex PCR reads with MiXCR. The data show 350,000 to 450,000 distinct CDR3 sequences, approximately 16% seen once. CDR3 length: 14 residues. V was shortened by 2 bases and J by 6 bases, with 17 bases between the two germline ends. The germline CDR1 and CDR2 sequences are GTSNPN and SVGIG (reference sequence). Another study also made use of these data, one on T cells in Graves' hyperthyroidism and ophthalmopathy.

This clonotype was obtained from a woman in her forties with Graves disease. The chain carries TRBV30 and TRBJ2-7; D gene unclear. This specimen consisted of peripheral blood mononuclear cells (PBMCs), obtained at new diagnosis, from a patient treated with antithyroid drugs. The CDR3: CAWSRGPTLPEQYF. CDR3 in DNA: TGTGCCTGGAGTCGAGGCCCCACTTTGCCCGAGCAGTACTTC.